What follows are 14 T cell receptor beta chains derived from one specimen sequenced in a study of vaccination and CD4 T cells after COVID-19. Regarding treatment: approximately 9-day PBMC culture with coronavirus spike peptide pools or control peptides (ViraFEST assay). Oncomine TCR Beta short-read sequencing was applied to DNA from cultured CD4+ T cells. TCRdb re-called the PCR reads through MiXCR, storing one row per CDR3 protein. Found here are about 15,000 distinct CDR3 sequences, around 24% of them singletons; the top ten hold 23%. These receptors have no identified antigens. The sequencing input was cultured CD4+ T cells from blood. Source of these receptors: a human donor with COVID-19.

The J gene is TRBJ2-1, the V gene TRBV6-1; the D is unclear. Trimming removed 4 bases at V and 7 bases at J, with 11 bases between. The CDR3 is 13 residues long. CDR1 is MNHNS, CDR2 SASEGT, per germline. CDR3: CASSVSDVNEQFF. The CDR3 coding sequence is TGTGCCAGCAGTGTGAGCGACGTGAATGAGCAGTTCTTC.

This sequence joins TRBV3-1 and TRBJ2-7; the match to TRBD2 covers 8 bases. The CDR3 totals 16 residues. The trim removed 4 bases at V and 3 bases at J, leaving 11 bases unmatched. The germline V gene has CDR1 LGHDT and CDR2 YNNKEL (reference sequence). DNA for the CDR3: TGTGCCAGCAGCCCTTCCCTGGTAGCGGGGCACTACGAGCAGTACTTC. This codes for CASSPSLVAGHYEQYF.

The rearrangement uses TRBV5-1 and TRBJ1-1; D gene unclear. Trimming stripped 0 bases from V and 8 bases from J, with 5 bases between. The CDR3 is 11 amino acids. Germline V gene data show CDR1 as SGHRS and CDR2 as YFSETQ. The CDR3 sequence: CASSLDKEAFF. CDR3 nucleotides: TGCGCCAGCAGCTTGGACAAAGAAGCTTTCTTT. The full variable domain, completed using reference TRBV5-1 and TRBJ1-1, is KAGVTQTPRYLIKTRGQQVTLSCSPISGHRSVSWYQQTPGQGLQFLFEYFSETQRNKGNFPGRFSGRQFSNSRSEMNVSTLELGDSALYLCASSLDKEAFFGQGTRLTVV.

The CDR3 region is CASNTGRRNTGELFF. CDR3 sequence (DNA): TGCGCCAGCAACACTGGGAGGAGGAACACCGGGGAGCTGTTTTTT. The V call is TRBV23-1, the J call TRBJ2-2; perhaps TRBD2 as D (6 bases). TRBV23-1 is an open reading frame, and its role is uncertain. The CDR3 extends over 15 amino acids. Trimming removed 7 bases at V and 1 base at J, with 13 bases between.

This clonotype was counted only a few times. The rearrangement uses TRBV19 and TRBJ1-5; D is undetermined. The CDR3 sequence is 16 residues long. CDR1 is LNHDA and CDR2 is SQIVND in the germline V gene (reference sequence). V was clipped by 2 bases and J by 7 bases, with 18 bases between them. CDR3 sequence reads: CASSIPRSAAGQPQHF. The CDR3 region has the DNA TGTGCCAGTAGTATACCACGCTCAGCTGCTGGGCAGCCCCAGCATTTT. Full variable domain (missing parts from reference TRBV19 and TRBJ1-5): DGGITQSPKYLFRKEGQNVTLSCEQNLNHDAMYWYRQDPGQGLRLIYYSQIVNDFQKGDIAEGYSVSREKKESFPLTVTSAQKNPTAFYLCASSIPRSAAGQPQHFGDGTRLSIL.

This clonotype is labeled medium-sized. The V and J genes are TRBV2 and TRBJ1-2, with 7 bases lining up with TRBD1. Looked up from germline, CDR1 is SNHLY and CDR2 is FYNNEI. The CDR3 consists of 14 residues. The V and J ends lost 6 bases and 2 bases, in that order; junction bases with no gene match: 6. The CDR3 DNA reads as TGTGCCAGCAGGAGGACAGGACTAAACTATGGCTACACCTTC. It yields the protein CASRRTGLNYGYTF.

This clonotype was seen a handful of times. J is TRBJ1-3 and V is TRBV20-1; D not certain. The germline gives CDR1 DFQATT, CDR2 SNEGSKA (reference sequence). Trimming left V 3 bases short and J 8 bases short, with 14 bases between. The CDR3 sequence is 13 residues long. Written as DNA, the CDR3 is TGCAGTGCTAGCGGCGGGGTCCTTGACACCATATATTTT. Protein: CSASGGVLDTIYF.

This rearrangement joins TRBV28 to TRBJ1-4; 9 nucleotides line up with TRBD1. The junction had 12 bases not matched to a gene; V was cut back by 8 bases and J by 8 bases. The germline gives CDR1 MDHEN, CDR2 SYDVKM. CDR3 length: 15 amino acids. The CDR3 loop is CASETRGQGKEKLFF. CDR3 nucleotides: TGTGCCAGCGAGACCCGGGGACAGGGAAAAGAAAAACTGTTTTTT.

The J gene is TRBJ2-7, the V gene TRBV11-2; D call uncertain. The germline V gene encodes CDR1 SGHAT and CDR2 FQNNGV. V was shortened by 8 bases and J by 5 bases, with 10 bases between the two germline ends. The CDR3 loop spans 11 amino acids. In DNA form, the CDR3 reads TGTGCCAGCTCTCGCGACCACGAGCAGTACTTC. As protein: CASSRDHEQYF.

This clonotype was counted once. CDR3 nucleotide sequence: TGTGCCAGCAGCTTAGGGACAGGTGAAGAGACCCAGTACTTC. This encodes CASSLGTGEETQYF. This sequence joins TRBV5-4 and TRBJ2-5, with 8 bases matching TRBD1. After removal of 2 bases from V and 3 bases from J, the junction contained 3 bases not matched to a gene. The germline CDR1 and CDR2 sequences are SGHNT and YYREEE (reference sequence). CDR3 size: 14 residues. Based on the CDR3 plus reference TRBV5-4 and TRBJ2-5, the full variable domain is ETGVTQSPTHLIKTRGQQVTLRCSSQSGHNTVSWYQQALGQGPQFIFQYYREEENGRGNFPPRFSGLQFPNYSSELNVNALELDDSALYLCASSLGTGEETQYFGPGTRLLVL.

This clonotype was seen only a few times. This rearrangement joins TRBV6-1 to TRBJ2-5; the D gene is possibly TRBD2 (7 bases). Germline V gene lookup returns CDR1 MNHNS and CDR2 SASEGT. V shed 9 bases and J shed 6 bases, with 17 bases lying between them. The CDR3 runs to 13 residues. The CDR3, as DNA: TGTGCCAGTTTTGACGGGGGGCCAAAGACCCAGTACTTC. It yields the protein CASFDGGPKTQYF.

This clonotype was found a few times. The genes are TRBV20-1 and TRBJ1-5; TRBD1 agrees at 9 bases. J lost 2 bases, V lost 6 bases, and 5 bases had no gene match. The CDR3 is 14 residues long. Germline values: CDR1 DFQATT, CDR2 SNEGSKA (reference sequence). This CDR3 is CSAGTGKGNQPQHF. Here the CDR3 DNA reads TGCAGTGCGGGGACAGGGAAAGGCAATCAGCCCCAGCATTTT.

The J gene is TRBJ2-3, the V gene TRBV20-1; TRBD2 aligns across 8 bases. After removal of 4 bases from V and 2 bases from J, the junction contained 5 bases not matched to a gene. The CDR3 runs to 14 residues. Germline V CDR1 and CDR2: DFQATT, SNEGSKA (reference sequence). The CDR3 here is CSAMPSGPTDTQYF. The CDR3 region has the DNA TGCAGTGCTATGCCTAGCGGGCCCACAGATACGCAGTATTTT.

This clonotype has a handful of counts. This chain links TRBV27 with TRBJ1-6, with a tentative D call TRBD1 (5 bases). V dropped 0 bases and J dropped 1 base, with 16 bases sitting between them. This CDR3 is built from 19 residues. Per germline, CDR1 MNHEY and CDR2 SMNVEV (reference sequence). CDR3 sequence: CASSLSPSLGVSYNSPLHF. For the CDR3, the DNA is TGTGCCAGCAGTTTATCACCGAGCCTGGGGGTTTCCTATAATTCACCCCTCCACTTT.